Below, one T cell receptor beta chain is given with its context. Its antigen is unidentified. The CDR3 runs to 13 residues. Trimming took off 0 bases at V and 7 bases at J, with 9 bases between the two ends. Germline V CDR1 and CDR2: WNHNN, SYGVQD (reference sequence). This sample stems from a study of cytomegalovirus exposure and HLA in healthy donors. Study findings and constraints: Common viral pathogens seemed, in a later analysis, to connect with several of the most significant clusters. The authors later linked a missense DCLRE1C variant to TCR beta V- and J-gene trimming.

The study ran its PCR with 60 Vbeta and 13 Jbeta primers. The protocol was immunoSEQ multiplex PCR, while the TCRdb copy is restricted to in-frame clones and leaves out a portion. The repertoire consists of around 150,000 clones, with 66% occurring once and the leading ten covering about 1.5%. The V and J genes are TRBV10-1 and TRBJ2-5, with D unclear. Sequencing was carried out using PBMCs. The clonotype was recovered from a human donor in good health. The CDR3, as DNA: TGCGCCAGCAGTGAGTCACGAACGGGGACCCAGTACTTC. Protein product: CASSESRTGTQYF.